Below are 9 T cell receptor beta chains sequenced from a single sample in a study of T-cell reconstitution after alpha-beta-depleted transplantation in children. Unique molecular identifiers were built into the TCRbeta library. TCRdb re-called the PCR reads with MiXCR, one entry per CDR3 protein. The profile shows around 680,000 distinct CDR3 sequences, around 17% of them singletons. The starting material was PBMCs from the stem cell graft donor, obtained from the stem cell graft. The receptor set was obtained from a human donor who donated a stem cell graft to a child with acute myeloid leukemia.

This clonotype has at least ten counts. The chain recombines TRBV20-1 with TRBJ1-5, with D possibly matching TRBD1 (5 bases). Trimming took 6 bases from V and 6 from J, leaving 15 bases between them. This CDR3 region has 13 residues. CDR1 is DFQATT and CDR2 is SNEGSKA in the germline V gene (reference sequence). CDR3 nucleotide sequence: TGCAGTGCAAGCCAGGGTGCGGGTCAGCCCCAGCATTTT. The encoded protein is CSASQGAGQPQHF.

There are many counts of this clonotype. This sequence joins TRBV29-1 and TRBJ2-1; TRBD1 aligns across 9 bases. Germline V CDR1 and CDR2: SQVTM, ANQGSEA. V lost 5 bases to trimming and J lost 9 bases; unmatched junction nucleotides: 8. This CDR3 is built from 13 residues. CDR3 nucleotides: TGCAGCGTTCTCGGGACAGGGCTCGGTGAGCAGTTCTTC. It codes for CSVLGTGLGEQFF.

This clonotype occurred many times. The genes are TRBV6-5 and TRBJ2-3; D call uncertain. Per the germline V gene, CDR1 is MNHEY and CDR2 is SVGAGI. Trimming pared 0 bases from V and 0 bases from J, leaving 10 bases between. The CDR3 is 16 amino acids. The CDR3 DNA reads TGTGCCAGCAGTTACTCCACGGAACCTAGCACAGATACGCAGTATTTT. As protein: CASSYSTEPSTDTQYF.

This clonotype was observed a few times. V is TRBV28 and J is TRBJ2-3, with D hard to call. The CDR3 loop spans 15 amino acids. With 6 bases removed from V and 4 bases from J, the gap between germline ends came to 17 bases. Germline CDR1 MDHEN, CDR2 SYDVKM. CDR3 in amino acids: CASRVRPPSADTQYF. As DNA, the CDR3 is TGTGCCAGCAGAGTGAGACCGCCTTCGGCAGATACGCAGTATTTT.

The V call is TRBV5-1, the J call TRBJ2-2; D is undetermined. Trimming removed 7 bases at V and 3 bases at J, with 13 bases between. Germline V gene lookup returns CDR1 SGHRS and CDR2 YFSETQ. The CDR3 runs 14 residues. The CDR3, as DNA: TGCGCCAGCGCCCAAGGCCATTACACCGGGGAGCTGTTTTTT. Translated: CASAQGHYTGELFF.

This clonotype appeared many times. The chain's CDR3 is CSARPTGGLAGNTIYF. The CDR3 DNA is TGCAGTGCCCGACCGACAGGGGGCCTGGCTGGAAACACCATATATTTT. This chain uses TRBV20-1 with TRBJ1-3, with TRBD1 identical over 10 bases. The CDR3 runs to 16 residues. Germline CDR1 and CDR2: DFQATT and SNEGSKA (reference sequence). V lost 6 bases to trimming and J lost 2 bases; unmatched junction nucleotides: 10.

The DNA for the CDR3 is TGTGCCACCGGACGAATGGACAGGCCGCCCCAAGAGACCCAGTACTTC. This codes for CATGRMDRPPQETQYF. V and J are TRBV7-2 and TRBJ2-5, with 7 nucleotides matching TRBD1. Looked up from germline, CDR1 is SGHTA and CDR2 is FQGNSA. The CDR3 has 16 residues. With 10 bases clipped from V and 1 base from J, the junction kept 15 bases outside the gene matches.

This clonotype has at least ten counts. The chain uses TRBV6-5 and TRBJ1-2; 8 bases are shared with TRBD1. This CDR3 spans 14 amino acids. Trimming removed 2 bases from V and 7 bases from J; junction bases left unmatched: 6. Germline V gene lookup returns CDR1 MNHEY and CDR2 SVGAGI. The CDR3, as DNA: TGTGCCAGCAGTTACGACAGGGGTGGAACTGGCTACACCTTC. As protein: CASSYDRGGTGYTF.

This clonotype has a handful of counts. This sequence joins TRBV10-2 and TRBJ2-3; the D is unclear. Germline V CDR1 and CDR2: WSHSY, SAAADI. The CDR3 is made up of 11 amino acids. Trimming left V 8 bases short and J 2 bases short, with 5 bases between. The CDR3 here is CASEDTDTQYF. In nucleotides, the CDR3 is TGCGCCAGCGAGGACACAGATACGCAGTATTTT.